This is a list of T cell receptor beta chains from one sample in a study of cytomegalovirus exposure and HLA in healthy donors. Sequencing was performed with immunoSEQ multiplex PCR; in TCRdb, only in-frame clones are kept and a portion is missing. The profile shows about 160,000 clones, roughly two thirds of them singletons. Sequences were obtained from PBMCs. The receptor source for this set is a woman between 40 and 55 years old in good health and CMV-seropositive. Both conserved end residues are trimmed from each CDR3. Each record gives: J gene, V gene, CDR3 protein.

>TRBJ2-3|TRBV20-1
SARVSNTQY
>-|TRBV27
ASSLPGTGYEQY
>TRBJ1-3|TRBV15
ATSRDRGSSGNTIY
>TRBJ1-1|TRBV6-6
ASSYSTGPEAF
>TRBJ1-5|TRBV7-9
ASSMTGDNQPQH
>TRBJ2-3|TRBV6-1
ASADRVVGTQY
>TRBJ1-1|TRBV6-6
ASSYSRVNTEAF
>TRBJ2-7|TRBV19
ASRQLHYEQY
>TRBJ1-6|TRBV5-4
ASSPGGVNSPLH
>TRBJ2-3|TRBV11-2
ASSLVSDTQY
>TRBJ2-5|TRBV15
ATSRRTGRYQETQY
>TRBJ1-5|TRBV6-5
ASREDQGTRQPQH
>TRBJ2-2|TRBV5-1
ASSPLVAGGGPRTGELF
>TRBJ1-1|TRBV9
ASSVGWPPTEAF
>TRBJ1-1|TRBV15
ATSRDRVNTEAF
>TRBJ2-7|TRBV2
ASSEALRGGYEQY
>-|TRBV7-7
ASSLAGGYEQY
>TRBJ2-4|TRBV2
ASSGRMVLAKNIQY
>TRBJ2-2|TRBV29-1
SRGTSGTTGELF
>TRBJ1-2|TRBV2
ASSVQGHYGYT
>TRBJ2-3|TRBV6-1
ASSAGPGGDTQY
>TRBJ2-5|TRBV19
ASSIARTGKETQY
>TRBJ2-7|TRBV6-5
ASSYSSQRPYEQY
>TRBJ1-2|TRBV6-5
ASSYREGDYGYT
>TRBJ2-7|TRBV6-1
ASSDPSGITYEQY
>TRBJ2-1|TRBV2
ASRYRVAGLYNEQF
>TRBJ2-3|TRBV7-3
ASSFALAGTDTQY
>-|TRBV10-3
AISERRLAERYEQY
>TRBJ2-2|TRBV19
ASSSTQGGELF
>TRBJ2-7|TRBV7-2
ASSFGGPEQY
>TRBJ1-2|TRBV14
ASSQGDRSYGYT
>TRBJ1-5|TRBV7-6
ASSYGQGAQPQH
>TRBJ1-3|TRBV7-9
ASSLTQGDRRGNTIY
>TRBJ2-3|TRBV15
ATSRDVTGTDTQY
>TRBJ1-4|TRBV6-1
ASSERLSRVTNEKLF
>TRBJ2-1|TRBV6-5
ASGANEQF
>TRBJ2-1|TRBV4-3
ASSQTRGGNEQF
>TRBJ1-2|TRBV29-1
SVGGQNYGYT
>TRBJ2-7|TRBV10-3
AISEWLAGTEQY
>TRBJ2-2|TRBV5-1
ASSDGGTSSSGELF
>TRBJ1-6|TRBV5-4
ASSFQASPLN
>TRBJ2-7|TRBV7-2
ASAGRDSPYEQY